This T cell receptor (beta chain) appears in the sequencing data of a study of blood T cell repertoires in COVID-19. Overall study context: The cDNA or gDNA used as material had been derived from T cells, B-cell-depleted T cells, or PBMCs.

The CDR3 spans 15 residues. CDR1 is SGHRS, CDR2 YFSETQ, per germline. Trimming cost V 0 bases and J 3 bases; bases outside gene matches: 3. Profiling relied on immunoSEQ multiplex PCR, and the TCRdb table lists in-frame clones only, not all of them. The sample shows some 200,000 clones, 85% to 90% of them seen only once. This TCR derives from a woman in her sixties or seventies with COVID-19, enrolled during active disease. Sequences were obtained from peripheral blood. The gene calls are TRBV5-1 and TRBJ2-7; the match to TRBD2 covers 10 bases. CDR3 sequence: CASSLVPSGSYEQYF. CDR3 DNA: TGCGCCAGCAGCTTGGTTCCTAGCGGGAGCTACGAGCAGTACTTC.